The 16 T cell receptor beta chains reported below all come from one sample, sequenced in a study of cytomegalovirus exposure and HLA in healthy donors. The PCR used 60 Vbeta and 13 Jbeta primers. The protocol was immunoSEQ multiplex PCR, while the TCRdb copy is restricted to in-frame clones and leaves out a portion. The sample includes about 98,000 clones, around 72% of them seen just once. Sequencing was carried out using PBMCs. The receptors derive from a man aged 18 to 30 in good health and CMV-seropositive.

The chain is built from TRBV7-9 and TRBJ1-2, with a possible D match to TRBD1 (5 bases). CDR1 and CDR2 (germline): SEHNR, FQNEAQ (reference sequence). The ends were cut back, 5 bases at V and 8 bases at J, with 18 bases in the middle. The CDR3 consists of 14 residues. Here the CDR3 reads CASSLAGQGLGYTF. The CDR3, as DNA: TGTGCCAGCAGCCTCGCCGGGCAGGGACTGGGCTACACCTTC.

In its sample, this clone was seen a few times. The chain carries TRBV5-1 and TRBJ2-7; perhaps TRBD1 as D (6 bases). CDR1 and CDR2 (germline): SGHRS, YFSETQ. There are 13 residues in the CDR3. V shed 0 bases and J shed 4 bases, with 8 bases lying between them. The CDR3, as DNA: TGCGCCAGCAGCTTGGACAGGGAGTACGAGCAGTACTTC. Residues: CASSLDREYEQYF. Variable domain in full (rest from reference TRBV5-1 and TRBJ2-7): KAGVTQTPRYLIKTRGQQVTLSCSPISGHRSVSWYQQTPGQGLQFLFEYFSETQRNKGNFPGRFSGRQFSNSRSEMNVSTLELGDSALYLCASSLDREYEQYFGPGTRLTVT.

Here the CDR3 reads CASSAEPAGTGAWGGYTF. As DNA, the CDR3 is TGTGCCAGCAGCGCCGAGCCTGCCGGGACAGGTGCGTGGGGAGGCTACACCTTC. The chain couples TRBV9 to TRBJ1-2; 8 bases fit TRBD1. V was pared by 3 bases and J by 8 bases, with 21 bases of the junction left unmatched. Germline V gives CDR1 SGDLS, CDR2 YYNGEE. The CDR3 is 18 residues long.

This chain uses TRBV2 with TRBJ2-1; 7 nucleotides agree with TRBD2. Germline V gene data show CDR1 as SNHLY and CDR2 as FYNNEI. This CDR3 is built from 12 residues. Trimming at V came to 7 bases and at J to 5 bases, leaving 2 bases not matched to a gene. The CDR3 nucleotides read TGTGCCAGCAACGGGGGGAACAATGAGCAGTTCTTC. It yields the protein CASNGGNNEQFF.

This chain uses TRBV28 with TRBJ2-7; the match to TRBD2 covers 12 bases. This CDR3 has 13 amino acids. The germline V gene has CDR1 MDHEN and CDR2 SYDVKM. Unmatched junction bases numbered 6, after V lost 8 bases and J lost 7 bases. CDR3 protein: CASLTGTSGEQYF. The CDR3 DNA follows: TGTGCCAGCCTAACCGGGACTAGCGGGGAGCAGTACTTC.

Here the CDR3 reads CATSRDLQNYGYTF. As DNA, the CDR3 is TGTGCCACCAGCAGAGATCTCCAGAACTATGGCTACACCTTC. This chain joins TRBV15 and TRBJ1-2, with D uncertain. CDR3 length: 14 residues. CDR1 LNHNV and CDR2 YYDKDF come from the germline V gene (reference sequence). V dropped 0 bases and J dropped 2 bases, with 7 bases sitting between them.

CDR3 nucleotide sequence: TGTGCCTGGAGTGTACAGGGCACTGAAAAACTGTTTTTT. This codes for CAWSVQGTEKLFF. The chain combines TRBV30 with TRBJ1-4; the D gene is possibly TRBD1 (6 bases). V lost 0 bases, J lost 7 bases, and 9 bases lay in between. CDR3 size: 13 residues. The V gene's germline CDR1 is GTSNPN and CDR2 SVGIG (reference sequence).

In its sample, this clone was seen a few times. The chain couples TRBV19 to TRBJ2-1; 9 bases are a match to TRBD2. With V trimmed by 6 bases and J by 6 bases, 6 bases remained unmatched. The germline gives CDR1 LNHDA, CDR2 SQIVND (reference sequence). The CDR3 has 14 residues. The CDR3 DNA reads TGTGCCAGTAGGGTTGCGGGAGGGGGCAATGAGCAGTTCTTC. The encoded protein is CASRVAGGGNEQFF.

Written as DNA, the CDR3 is TGTGCCAGCACCGCGTCAGGGGGCTGGCAAGAGACCCAGTACTTC. It specifies CASTASGGWQETQYF. This chain connects TRBV6-5 to TRBJ2-5, with 8 bases aligning to TRBD1. With V trimmed by 7 bases and J by 2 bases, 9 bases remained unmatched. The germline CDR1 and CDR2 sequences are MNHEY and SVGAGI. This CDR3 is 15 amino acids long.

The gene calls are TRBV15 and TRBJ1-1, with D tentatively TRBD1 (6 bases). CDR1 is LNHNV and CDR2 is YYDKDF in the germline V gene (reference sequence). V shed 5 bases and J shed 2 bases, with 9 bases lying between them. The CDR3 covers 13 residues. CDR3 bases: TGTGCCACCAGCTGGACAGCTAACACTGAAGCTTTCTTT. Translated: CATSWTANTEAFF.

The chain links TRBV28 to TRBJ2-7, with TRBD2 matching 7 bases. This CDR3 contains 15 residues. The V gene end was trimmed by 4 bases and the J gene end by 3 bases; junction bases not matched to a gene: 9. Germline V lookup: CDR1 MDHEN, CDR2 SYDVKM. The CDR3 reads CASSYPGGSDYEQYF. As DNA, the CDR3 is TGTGCCAGCAGTTACCCCGGGGGGTCAGACTACGAGCAGTACTTC.

The J gene is TRBJ1-2, the V gene TRBV30; TRBD1 is a possible D gene (5 bases). The germline V gene encodes CDR1 GTSNPN and CDR2 SVGIG (reference sequence). V was clipped by 0 bases and J by 4 bases, with 15 bases between them. The CDR3 totals 15 residues. For the CDR3, the DNA is TGTGCCTGGAGTGTACGGGGGGACCCTTTCTATGGCTACACCTTC. It yields the protein CAWSVRGDPFYGYTF.

This clone was observed once. The chain carries TRBV5-5 and TRBJ2-7; D gene ambiguous. The V end was cut by 2 bases, the J end by 6 bases, with 9 bases between. Looked up from germline, CDR1 is SGHKS and CDR2 is YYEKEE (reference sequence). This CDR3 region has 12 residues. CDR3 residues: CASSFNQVEQYF. The CDR3 coding sequence is TGTGCCAGCAGCTTTAATCAGGTCGAGCAGTACTTC.

The chain joins TRBV5-5 to TRBJ2-1; TRBD2 is a possible D gene (5 bases). With 3 bases removed from V and 3 bases from J, the gap between germline ends came to 7 bases. CDR3 length: 13 amino acids. In germline, CDR1 is SGHKS, CDR2 YYEKEE (reference sequence). CDR3 loop: CASSSGIYNEQFF. The CDR3 region has the DNA TGTGCCAGCAGCTCCGGGATCTACAATGAGCAGTTCTTC.

This chain links TRBV7-9 with TRBJ2-1; possibly TRBD1 for D (5 bases). The germline gives CDR1 SEHNR, CDR2 FQNEAQ (reference sequence). Trimming took 3 bases from V and 6 from J, leaving 6 bases between them. CDR3 size: 12 residues. The DNA for the CDR3 is TGTGCCAGCAGCTTTGACAGCAATGAGCAGTTCTTC. Its protein product is CASSFDSNEQFF.

The chain links TRBV2 to TRBJ2-7; 9 positions match TRBD1. After removal of 6 bases from V and 3 bases from J, the junction contained 15 bases not matched to a gene. The CDR3 is 17 residues long. Germline values: CDR1 SNHLY, CDR2 FYNNEI. This chain's CDR3 is CASRWGTGFDLIYEQYF. CDR3 coding DNA: TGTGCCAGCAGGTGGGGGACAGGGTTCGACTTGATCTACGAGCAGTACTTC.